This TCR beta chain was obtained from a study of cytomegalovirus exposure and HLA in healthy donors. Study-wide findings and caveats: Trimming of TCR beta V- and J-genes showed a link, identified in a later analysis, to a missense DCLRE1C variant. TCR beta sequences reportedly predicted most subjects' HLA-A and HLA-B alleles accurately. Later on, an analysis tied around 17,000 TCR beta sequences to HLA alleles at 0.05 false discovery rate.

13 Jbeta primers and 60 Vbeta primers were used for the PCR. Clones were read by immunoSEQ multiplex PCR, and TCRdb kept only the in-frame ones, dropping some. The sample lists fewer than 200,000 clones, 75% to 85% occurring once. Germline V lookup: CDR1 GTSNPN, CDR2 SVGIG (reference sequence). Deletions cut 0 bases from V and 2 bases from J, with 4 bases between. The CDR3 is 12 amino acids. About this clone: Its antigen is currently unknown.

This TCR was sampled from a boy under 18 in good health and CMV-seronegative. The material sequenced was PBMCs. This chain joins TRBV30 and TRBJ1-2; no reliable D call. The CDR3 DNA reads TGTGCCTGGAGTGTGGAGAACTATGGCTACACCTTC. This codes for CAWSVENYGYTF.